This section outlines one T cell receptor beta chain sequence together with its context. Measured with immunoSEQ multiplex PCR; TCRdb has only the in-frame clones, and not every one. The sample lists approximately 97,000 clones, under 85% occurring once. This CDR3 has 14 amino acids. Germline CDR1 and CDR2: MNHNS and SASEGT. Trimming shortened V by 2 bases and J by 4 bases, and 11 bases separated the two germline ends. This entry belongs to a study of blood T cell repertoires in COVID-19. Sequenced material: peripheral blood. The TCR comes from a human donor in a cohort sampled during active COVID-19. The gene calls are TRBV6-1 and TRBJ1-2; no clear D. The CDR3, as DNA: TGTGCCAGCAGTGAATTTGGCCTTGGCTATGGCTACACCTTC. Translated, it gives CASSEFGLGYGYTF.